This T cell receptor (beta chain) was observed in a study of radiation and T cells in renal cell carcinoma. The study, taken as a whole, reports: From baseline, blood top tumor clonotypes peaked at 2 weeks post-radiation.

Assay used: immunoSEQ multiplex PCR; TCRdb lists only in-frame clones, some missing. Counted here are some 150,000 clones, roughly 86% occurring once; the ten biggest clones make up 13%. This CDR3 spans 16 amino acids. Trimming took 0 bases from V and 4 from J; bases not matched to a gene: 7. Germline loops: CDR1 SGHTS, CDR2 YDEGEE. Time point reported: blood 2 weeks post-SBRT. Treatment indicated: 15 Gy SBRT to primary tumor, nephrectomy 4 weeks later. Radiation-treated patients gave blood at baseline, week 2 and week 4. This renal cell carcinoma was of the clear cell type. Concerning this clone: Its target is unknown.

The gene calls are TRBV5-8 and TRBJ2-3, with TRBD1 matching 8 bases. Sequencing was performed on blood, taken from a patient whose treatment included radiotherapy and nephrectomy. This TCR derives from a woman aged 45-60 years with renal cell carcinoma. Here the CDR3 DNA reads TGTGCCAGCAGCTTGGGAGGACAGGGCGGGGCAGATACGCAGTATTTT. Translated, it gives CASSLGGQGGADTQYF. The full variable domain, completed using reference TRBV5-8 and TRBJ2-3, is EAGVTQSPTHLIKTRGQQATLRCSPISGHTSVYWYQQALGLGLQFLLWYDEGEERNRGNFPPRFSGRQFPNYSSELNVNALELEDSALYLCASSLGGQGGADTQYFGPGTRLTVL.